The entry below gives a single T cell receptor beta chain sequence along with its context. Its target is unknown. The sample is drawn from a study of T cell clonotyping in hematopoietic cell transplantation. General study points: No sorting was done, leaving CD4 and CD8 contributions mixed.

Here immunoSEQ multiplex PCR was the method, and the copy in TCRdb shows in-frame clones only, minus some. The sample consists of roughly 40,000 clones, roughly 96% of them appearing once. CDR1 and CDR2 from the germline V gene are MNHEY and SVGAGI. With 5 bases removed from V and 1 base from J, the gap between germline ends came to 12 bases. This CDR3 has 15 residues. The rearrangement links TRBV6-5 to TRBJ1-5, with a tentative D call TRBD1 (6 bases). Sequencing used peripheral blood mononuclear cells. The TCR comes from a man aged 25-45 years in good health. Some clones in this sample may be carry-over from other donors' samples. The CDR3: CASSKGQGSNQPQHF. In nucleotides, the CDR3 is TGTGCCAGCAGTAAGGGGCAGGGGAGCAATCAGCCCCAGCATTTT.